This TCR beta chain was identified during a study of CD8+ T cells in alopecia areata. Treatment of the sample: oral pan-JAK inhibitor, 5-10 mg twice daily. Germline V gene data show CDR1 as SGHNT and CDR2 as YYREEE (reference sequence). V lost 0 bases and J 5 bases, leaving 11 bases between the germline ends. The CDR3 has 14 amino acids. Once RNA had been extracted, it was reverse transcribed into cDNA to act as the sequencing template. The protocol was immunoSEQ multiplex PCR, while the TCRdb copy is restricted to in-frame clones and leaves out a portion. The table has some 100,000 clones, 50% to 60% seen once.

The origin of this receptor is a human donor with alopecia areata. This chain connects TRBV5-4 to TRBJ2-5; the D is unclear. Sequences were derived from CD8+ T cells sorted from blood, sampled between weeks 55 and 65, from a patient treated with tofacitinib. The CDR3 reads CASSLAWVGETQYF. In DNA, the CDR3 is TGTGCCAGCAGCTTGGCCTGGGTTGGCGAGACCCAGTACTTC.